This TCR beta chain appears in the sequencing data of a study of cytomegalovirus exposure and HLA in healthy donors (dated by TCRdb to the late 2010s). Study-wide context: According to an earlier analysis of several hundred of the donors, about 190 million T cells yielded roughly 110 million unique TCR beta sequences and 276 Gb of sequence data. An early release that covered 640 HLA-typed donors contained about 300 gigabases of sequencing data and 65 million to 100 million unique TCR sequences. Every repertoire in the discovery cohort had been generated on one and the same sequencing platform. The study was designed to test whether signatures of past pathogen exposure could be identified by cataloging public T cell receptors. A later genetic analysis took genome-wide SNP genotypes for about three fifths of the roughly 670 donors and used that subset as a discovery cohort. Across some 400 genotyped donors of the cohort, an average of about 200,000 unique TCR beta nucleotide sequences per donor were sequenced, and approximately 17% of those sequences were non-productive. Along with the roughly 670-subject first cohort, a separate validation cohort of about 110 different subjects was used. Of the 350 to 450 genotyped donors, less than 85% were placed in the genetic ancestry cluster associated with self-reported Caucasian donors. A later analysis re-analyzed previously published TCR beta repertoires from roughly 600 donors and added high-resolution HLA genotyping to study TCR occurrence patterns. To decide whether each TCR beta V gene segment behaved as functional or pseudogenic, an earlier analysis of some 600 of the donors relied on high-throughput TCR beta sequencing. Rather than drawing on any new phenotypic data, the later analysis identified candidate immune exposures from TCR beta sequences and the way those sequences occurred across donors. The T cell repertoires of 670 or so subjects were profiled by immunosequencing and related to cytomegalovirus serostatus. HLA typing covered class I and class II loci at four-digit resolution. To predict cytomegalovirus infection status, the study brought together high-throughput TCR immunosequencing, statistical association of individual TCRs with disease status, and machine learning. Donor age, sex, ethnicity and CMV serostatus were collected together with the repertoire data. The number of donors typed differed by locus, with roughly 629-640 for A, B, C, DRB1 and DQB1, around 560 for DQA1, about 610 for DPA1, and 400 to 490 for DPB1. A few DR-DQ haplotypes were handled as single units for association and clustering because linkage in the cohort was strong. Beyond this particular receptor, the publication reports: In a later analysis, 15,000 to 20,000 TCR beta sequences were associated with specific HLA alleles at a false discovery rate of 0.05. Assigning TCR associations to individual alleles was difficult when HLA alleles, especially DR and DQ, strongly co-occurred. The classifier was reported to diagnose cytomegalovirus status with high specificity and sensitivity in both the original and validation cohorts. A further reported finding was that TCR beta sequences accurately predicted the HLA-A and HLA-B alleles for most subjects in the first cohort. Compared with the approximately 670-donor mean, donors in an Asian-associated ancestry cluster had fewer N-insertions in productive TCRs, according to a later genetic analysis. According to a later analysis, parvovirus B19, influenza, CMV and Epstein-Barr virus appeared linked to several top co-occurrence clusters. CMV serostatus was the only immune exposure information available for the cohort. Linkage disequilibrium might explain the correlated functional status among segregating V segments, but an unknown experimental factor could not be ruled out. A later analysis found that most CMV-associated TCR beta chains appeared HLA-restricted, with HLA associations seemingly driven largely by CMV exposure. Because counts were too low, about 18 rarely observed V segments, including chromosome 9 orphons, were excluded from the earlier analysis of 587 of the donors. According to a later analysis, TCR association rates differed among HLA loci, with DRB1 alleles showing the most associated TCRs and HLA-C alleles showing the fewest. In vitro tests confirmed that a few of the cytomegalovirus-associated TCR beta chains recognize cytomegalovirus antigens. An association between a missense DCLRE1C variant and V-gene and J-gene trimming of TCR beta chains was found in a later genetic analysis and replicated in an independent cohort. In a later analysis, HLA-associated TCR beta chains showed more clonal expansion and lower generation probabilities than non-associated chains that were equally common. Presence/absence analyses assumed roughly uniform sequencing depth across donors, an assumption that may not hold. The study listed 150 to 200 TCR beta chains as associated with cytomegalovirus. The cohort was sequenced for TCR beta chains only, and without alpha or paired-chain data the features that could be detected were limited. Most TCR sequences were seen in very few donors, while some public TCRs were found in many individuals. The sequencing pipeline was judged likely to have produced a cluster of highly shared sequence variants as a technical artifact. Because HLA typing was missing for some donors at each locus, association tests included only the typed subset. Broadly in line with IMGT annotations, most TCR beta V segments showed up in productive rearrangements about 87% or about 30% of the time in an earlier analysis of 450 to 750 of the donors. According to the authors, the approach could potentially be generalized to other disease states and immunological phenotypes.

About this clone: No cognate antigen has been identified for it. No clone much larger than this one lies a single base away; base qualities are absent.

Libraries were prepared through the immunoSEQ multiplex PCR assay. For the multiplex PCR, a mixture combining 60 forward primers for TCR Vbeta segments and 13 reverse primers for TCR Jbeta segments was used. The CDR3 region of rearranged TCR beta genes was amplified from genomic DNA by a multiplex PCR assay. The Illumina HiSeq System was used to sequence the amplified TCR beta libraries as 87-base-pair reads. On the study's bioinformatics: In a later analysis, tens of millions of unique TCR beta chains were counted across the 690 or so repertoires, and approximately 11 million of these chains were shared by at least two donors. Raw reads were error-corrected and collapsed into unique sequences with a nearest-neighbor algorithm that merged closely related sequences to remove PCR and sequencing errors. Alignment of CDR3 sequences to IMGT reference sequences was used to assign V, D and J gene segments. For a sequence to be retained, a match of at least six nucleotides to both a V gene segment and a J gene segment was required. Rearrangements were classified as productive when the CDR3 lacked stop codons and remained in frame with V and J, and all other rearrangements were classified as non-productive. Following IMGT convention, CDR3 was defined as the stretch from the second conserved V-encoded cysteine to the conserved J-encoded phenylalanine. The earlier analysis of about 610 of the donors excluded sequences that lacked an unambiguous match to a single V gene segment. An earlier analysis of several hundred of the donors called V segments functional above 56.7% productive rearrangements and segregating when the between-donor standard deviation exceeded 5%. A statistical classification framework was developed to diagnose cytomegalovirus status using the catalog of TCR beta chain sequences. V and J gene assignment, in a later analysis, came from comparing TCR nucleotide sequences with IMGT/GENE-DB human TR gene sequences. In a later analysis, CDR3 sequences and most-parsimonious VDJ recombination scenarios were assigned using the TCRdist pipeline. In a later analysis, each TCR beta chain was defined by its CDR3 amino acid sequence together with its V-gene family, and reads lacking a unique V-gene family were excluded. A later analysis removed several hundred highly shared, low-generation-probability nucleotide sequences to deal with suspected cross-contamination and a sequencing artifact. For each public chain, a later analysis derived a clonal expansion index from normalized ranks of inferred template counts within each repertoire. In a later analysis, generation probabilities were computed with a VDJ recombination model fitted to out-of-frame rearrangements, and the resulting probabilities were checked against IGoR. In a later analysis, hypergeometric tests were used to score TCR-TCR, TCR-HLA and TCR-CMV co-occurrence, with a repertoire-size bias correction applied to TCR pairs. A later analysis estimated false discovery rates by permuting HLA or CMV assignments 20 times. In a later analysis, co-occurring TCRs were grouped using DBSCAN, with TCRdist sequence similarity added in when clustering inside HLA-allele-positive subsets. For co-occurrence clustering, repertoires with fewer than 30,000 or more than 120,000 public chains were excluded, along with 5 or 6 repertoires with anomalous nucleotide sharing. The table was pulled from immuneACCESS by TCRdb, which kept in-frame rearrangements only. Such tables lose some clones; where checked, under half of the loss comes from unresolved V genes, and the rest has no known cause. V and J calls plus clone size are reproduced from that table; the DNA served to infer D and trimming. The sample includes some 220,000 clones, with 70% to 80% observed a single time. The top ten hold 2.5% to 3.5% of the sample.

The cohort was made up of approximately 700 healthy bone marrow donors. At the time of sampling, every cohort member was nominally healthy, though immune exposures that went unrecorded were likely present. The donor tested CMV seropositive, placing the donor among the 250 to 350 seropositive members of the cohort. A peripheral blood sample was collected from each donor, and TCR beta sequencing was performed on peripheral blood mononuclear cells. Genomic DNA extraction from the blood cell samples was performed with the Qiagen DNeasy Blood Extraction Kit. The clonotype was recovered from a woman aged 55-75 years in good health and CMV-seropositive. Sample: PBMCs.

The base sequence is TGCGCCAGCGGCGAACAGGGGGCGCCCGAGCAGTACTTC. Translated, this gives CASGEQGAPEQYF. This receptor chain uses TRBV5-1 and TRBJ2-7, with 9 middle bases fitting TRBD1. Based on the germline V gene, the CDR1 and CDR2 sequences are SGHRS and YFSETQ. V is cut back by 7 bases and J by 6 bases, with 8 bases in the junction unmatched. The CDR3 contains 13 residues, cysteine and phenylalanine counted. Only the CDR3 portion is preserved as DNA: 39 bases, with reading frame beginning at the first base.